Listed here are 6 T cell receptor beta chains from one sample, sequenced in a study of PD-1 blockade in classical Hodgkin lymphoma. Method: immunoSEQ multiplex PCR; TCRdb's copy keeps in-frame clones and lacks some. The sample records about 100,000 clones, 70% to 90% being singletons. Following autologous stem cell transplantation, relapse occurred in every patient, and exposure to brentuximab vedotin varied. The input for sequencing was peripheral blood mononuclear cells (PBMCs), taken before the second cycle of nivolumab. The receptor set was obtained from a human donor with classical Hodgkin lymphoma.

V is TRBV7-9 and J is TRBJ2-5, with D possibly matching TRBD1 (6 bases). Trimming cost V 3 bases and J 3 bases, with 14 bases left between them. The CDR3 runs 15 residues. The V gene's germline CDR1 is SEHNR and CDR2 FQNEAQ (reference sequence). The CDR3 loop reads CASSLTGNFKETQYF. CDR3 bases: TGTGCCAGCAGCTTGACAGGCAATTTTAAAGAGACCCAGTACTTC.

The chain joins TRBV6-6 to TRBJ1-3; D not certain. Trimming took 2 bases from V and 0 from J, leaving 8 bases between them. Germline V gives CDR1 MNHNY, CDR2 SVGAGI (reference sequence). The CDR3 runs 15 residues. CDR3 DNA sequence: TGTGCCAGCAGTTACCGGACGGCCTCTGGAAACACCATATATTTT. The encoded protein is CASSYRTASGNTIYF.

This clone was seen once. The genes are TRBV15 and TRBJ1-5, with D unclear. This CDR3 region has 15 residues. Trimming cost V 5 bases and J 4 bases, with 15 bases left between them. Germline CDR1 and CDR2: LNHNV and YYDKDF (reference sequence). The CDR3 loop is CATSQDGLLNQPQHF. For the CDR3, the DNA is TGTGCCACCAGCCAAGACGGACTGCTTAATCAGCCCCAGCATTTT.

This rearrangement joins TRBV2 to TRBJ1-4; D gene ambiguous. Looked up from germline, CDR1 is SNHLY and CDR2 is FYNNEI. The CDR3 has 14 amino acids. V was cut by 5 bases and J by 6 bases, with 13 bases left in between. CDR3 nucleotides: TGTGCCAGCAGTACGAATAACAGAGATGAAAAACTGTTTTTT. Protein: CASSTNNRDEKLFF.

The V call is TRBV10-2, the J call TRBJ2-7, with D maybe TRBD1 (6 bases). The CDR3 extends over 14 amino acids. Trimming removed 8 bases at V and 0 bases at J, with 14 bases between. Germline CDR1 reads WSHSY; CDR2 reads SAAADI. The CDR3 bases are TGCGCCAGCGGCAAGACAGGTGCCTCCTACGAGCAGTACTTC. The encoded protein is CASGKTGASYEQYF.

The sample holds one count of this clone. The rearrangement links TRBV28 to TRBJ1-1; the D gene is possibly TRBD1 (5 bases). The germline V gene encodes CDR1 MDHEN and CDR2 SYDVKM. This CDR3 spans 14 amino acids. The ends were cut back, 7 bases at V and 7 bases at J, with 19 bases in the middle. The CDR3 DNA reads TGTGCCAGCACCGAACCCGGGACCCGATTTGAAGCTTTCTTT. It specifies CASTEPGTRFEAFF. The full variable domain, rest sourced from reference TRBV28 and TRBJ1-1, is DVKVTQSSRYLVKRTGEKVFLECVQDMDHENMFWYRQDPGLGLRLIYFSYDVKMKEKGDIPEGYSVSREKKERFSLILESASTNQTSMYLCASTEPGTRFEAFFGQGTRLTVV.